A selection of T cell receptor beta chains follows, all from one sample in a study of CD8+ T cells in alopecia areata. The protocol was immunoSEQ multiplex PCR, while the TCRdb copy is restricted to in-frame clones and leaves out a portion. The sample contains approximately 63,000 clones, approximately 60% of which appear only once. The sequencing used CD8+ T cells sorted from blood, collected at week 0. The receptors originated from a human donor with alopecia areata. CDR3s leave out the opening cysteine and the closing phenylalanine or tryptophan. A D gene is named only where the DNA matches it firmly.

D,J,V,CDR3
NA,TRBJ2-7,TRBV13,ASSLGAGPAYEQY
NA,TRBJ1-2,TRBV19,ASSTIASQGFYGYT
NA,TRBJ2-1,TRBV27,ASSRGQNYNEQF
TRBD1,TRBJ2-1,TRBV7-3,ASSSLAGTGYNEQF
TRBD1,TRBJ1-2,TRBV4-2,ASSLPVGQGHGYT
NA,TRBJ2-7,TRBV30,AWSAETQGYEQY
TRBD2,TRBJ2-7,TRBV7-9,ASSQTSGRVYEQY
TRBD1,TRBJ1-2,TRBV29-1,SVLQGRRGYT
NA,TRBJ2-2,TRBV12-5,ASGEAVNGGLNTGELF
TRBD1,TRBJ2-3,TRBV7-6,ASSSRDRDGRPDTQY
NA,TRBJ2-1,TRBV6-5,ASSYGSGNNEQF
NA,TRBJ2-7,TRBV27,ASSPQQVIPGVYEQY
NA,TRBJ2-7,TRBV7-9,ASGGLAYEQY
NA,TRBJ1-1,TRBV29-1,SVQGSETEAF
TRBD2,TRBJ2-3,TRBV11-2,ASQAGGGADTQY
TRBD2,TRBJ2-7,TRBV5-1,ASSEGLAEGYEQY
NA,TRBJ2-1,TRBV6-6,ASSFGQEQF
TRBD2,TRBJ2-7,TRBV28,ASSPGTSEQY
NA,TRBJ2-7,TRBV5-1,ASSLSLDEQY
TRBD2,TRBJ2-3,TRBV5-1,ASSLGTSGGASDTQY
NA,TRBJ1-1,TRBV4-1,ASSFADTGFNTEAF
NA,TRBJ2-7,TRBV29-1,SVEERAGYEQY
NA,TRBJ2-1,TRBV25-1,ASGVSYNEQF
TRBD2,TRBJ2-1,TRBV30,AWSANGREGPYNEQF
NA,TRBJ1-1,TRBV7-9,ASSSTILLNTEAF
TRBD1,TRBJ2-5,TRBV5-1,ASSGGQGAREETQY
NA,TRBJ1-2,TRBV27,ASSLLGGGYGYT
NA,TRBJ1-2,TRBV15,ATSSNVGRGYT
NA,TRBJ2-7,TRBV14,ASSQDLGGGAYEQY
NA,TRBJ2-7,TRBV5-1,ASSPPDSYEQY
NA,TRBJ1-1,TRBV9,ASSVKDGVTNEAF
TRBD1,TRBJ1-4,TRBV30,AWSVRVDRVGWEKLF
NA,TRBJ2-3,TRBV5-1,ASSPESDTQY
NA,TRBJ2-1,TRBV10-3,AISYGSRYNEQF
NA,TRBJ1-2,TRBV14,ASSQDRTPVYGYT
NA,TRBJ2-7,TRBV5-6,ASSFSPDRYEQY
TRBD2,TRBJ2-1,TRBV4-1,ASSQEPSGIYNEQF
NA,TRBJ1-4,TRBV5-1,ASRHDLLGEKLF
NA,TRBJ2-7,TRBV29-1,SVLGGAYEQY
NA,TRBJ2-1,TRBV29-1,SVEIPLRENEQF
TRBD2,TRBJ2-1,TRBV11-2,ASSPPSGGAPNEQF
NA,TRBJ2-5,TRBV7-9,ASVSKGRAEETQY
NA,TRBJ2-7,TRBV9,ASSVAGDYEQY
NA,TRBJ2-7,TRBV29-1,SVEDSYEQY
NA,TRBJ1-1,TRBV7-6,ASSPRQGTEAF
NA,TRBJ2-3,TRBV13,ASSPRTLGTDTQY
NA,TRBJ2-7,TRBV27,ASSVKFSYEQY
NA,TRBJ2-1,TRBV27,ASAGLSSYNEQF
NA,TRBJ1-1,TRBV29-1,SAIDSGEAF
TRBD2,TRBJ2-1,TRBV4-3,ASSTRRLAGVNEQF
TRBD1,TRBJ1-1,TRBV29-1,SVEDFSPGGDTEAF
NA,TRBJ2-3,TRBV27,ASGLLAADTQY
TRBD2,TRBJ2-7,TRBV6-5,ASSPSGGFSEQY
NA,TRBJ1-1,TRBV7-8,ASSLVKPNTEAF
TRBD2,TRBJ2-3,TRBV6-4,ASSETSGMDTQY
TRBD2,TRBJ2-1,TRBV30,AWRTSGPYNEQF
NA,TRBJ1-1,TRBV28,ASSPGAEAF
NA,TRBJ1-3,TRBV9,ASSGTRDGNTIY
TRBD2,TRBJ2-1,TRBV30,AWSSGTYNEQF
NA,TRBJ2-6,TRBV5-6,ASSLAEDPRGANVLT